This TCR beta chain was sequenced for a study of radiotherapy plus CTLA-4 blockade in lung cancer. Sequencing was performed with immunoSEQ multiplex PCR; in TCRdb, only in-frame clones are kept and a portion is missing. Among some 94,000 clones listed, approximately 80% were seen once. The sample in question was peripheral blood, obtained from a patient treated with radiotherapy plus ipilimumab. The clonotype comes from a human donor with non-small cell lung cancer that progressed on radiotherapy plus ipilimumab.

This CDR3 reads CASSESSRGQPQHF. In nucleotides, the CDR3 is TGCGCCAGCAGTGAGTCCTCTAGGGGCCAGCCCCAGCATTTT. The V and J genes are TRBV10-2 and TRBJ1-5, with D possibly TRBD1 on 5 matching bases. The germline gives CDR1 WSHSY, CDR2 SAAADI. Trimming shortened V by 0 bases and J by 7 bases, and 10 bases separated the two germline ends. The CDR3 runs to 14 residues.